These T cell receptor beta chains were read from a single sample in a study of memory CD4+ T cells and cytomegalovirus serostatus. The data were produced by immunoSEQ multiplex PCR, yet TCRdb's version contains in-frame clones alone and is incomplete. Found here are more than 55,000 clones, roughly 80% of them singletons; the top ten hold more than 0.8%. Sequencing used memory CD4+ T cells from blood. All receptors come from an adult in good health and CMV-seronegative. Each CDR3 is given with its conserved first and last residue. D genes are given only for firm matches. A row's size may be missing; if present it is once, few, many or a size class.

CASSSEQPYEQYF | TGCGCCAGCAGCTCGGAACAGCCCTACGAGCAGTACTTC | . | TRBV5-1 | . | TRBJ2-7
CASSAARLAGGDTQYF | TGTGCCAGTAGTGCCGCCCGACTAGCCGGAGGGGATACGCAGTATTTT | once | TRBV19 | TRBD2 | TRBJ2-3
CASSLLGQGALRTYNEQFF | TGCGCCAGCAGCTTGCTGGGACAGGGGGCCCTGAGGACCTACAATGAGCAGTTCTTC | . | TRBV5-1 | TRBD1 | TRBJ2-1
CASSLTPGTGIHGYTF | TGTGCCAGCAGCTTAACGCCGGGGACAGGGATTCATGGCTACACCTTC | . | TRBV7-9 | TRBD1 | TRBJ1-2
CASSLVAASSYNEQFF | TGCGCCAGCAGCTTGGTGGCAGCCAGCTCCTACAATGAGCAGTTCTTC | . | TRBV5-1 | . | TRBJ2-1
CASSVDDGQGASEQYF | TGTGCCAGCAGCGTAGATGACGGGCAGGGGGCATCCGAGCAGTACTTC | . | TRBV9 | TRBD1 | TRBJ2-7
CASSSGTQVRNTEAFF | TGTGCCAGCAGCTCGGGAACCCAAGTCAGGAACACTGAAGCTTTCTTT | . | TRBV7-2 | . | TRBJ1-1
CASSLGSTTPWRDYGYTF | TGTGCCAGCAGCTTAGGATCGACCACCCCCTGGAGGGACTATGGCTACACCTTC | once | TRBV7-9 | . | TRBJ1-2
CASSVTGQAYQPQHF | TGTGCCAGTAGTGTCACGGGACAGGCTTATCAGCCCCAGCATTTT | . | TRBV19 | TRBD1 | TRBJ1-5
CASSPPRGRTGELFF | TGTGCCAGCAGTCCCCCGCGGGGTAGAACCGGGGAGCTGTTTTTT | . | TRBV28 | . | TRBJ2-2
CASSGGDTNQPQHF | TGTGCCAGCAGTGGAGGGGATACCAATCAGCCCCAGCATTTT | . | TRBV2 | . | TRBJ1-5
CASSVTSGGADTQYF | TGTGCCAGCAGCGTAACTAGCGGGGGGGCAGATACGCAGTATTTT | once | TRBV7-2 | TRBD2 | TRBJ2-3
CASKLGQGEQPQHF | TGTGCCAGCAAACTTGGACAGGGCGAGCAGCCCCAGCATTTT | . | TRBV6-1 | TRBD1 | TRBJ1-5
CASSLRSSGSQETQYF | TGTGCCAGCAGCTTGCGTTCTAGCGGGAGTCAGGAGACCCAGTACTTC | . | TRBV5-6 | TRBD2 | TRBJ2-5
CASSPLDSYEQYF | TGTGCCAGCAGCCCCCTTGACTCCTACGAGCAGTACTTC | . | TRBV14 | . | TRBJ2-7
CSVANQGTQYF | TGCAGCGTAGCAAACCAAGGGACCCAGTACTTC | . | TRBV29-1 | . | TRBJ2-5
CASSAGRQDTQYF | TGTGCCAGCAGCGCGGGACGTCAAGATACGCAGTATTTT | . | TRBV7-3 | . | TRBJ2-3
CASSLVAGPSYNEQFF | TGTGCCAGCAGCTTAGTAGCGGGTCCTTCCTACAATGAGCAGTTCTTC | . | TRBV11-2 | TRBD2 | TRBJ2-1
CASSFDSGGDTQYF | TGTGCCAGCAGCTTCGATAGCGGGGGAGATACGCAGTATTTT | . | TRBV7-2 | TRBD2 | TRBJ2-3
CASVCISHEQFF | TGTGCTAGTGTTTGTATTAGCCATGAGCAGTTCTTC | . | TRBV12-5 | . | TRBJ2-1
CASSEGGTSSYEQYF | TGTGCCAGCAGTGAAGGCGGGACTAGCTCCTACGAGCAGTACTTC | . | TRBV2 | TRBD2 | TRBJ2-7
CASSLTDSYEQYF | TGTGCCAGCAGCTTGACGGATTCCTACGAGCAGTACTTC | . | TRBV6-1 | . | TRBJ2-7
CASSLVVSDTQYF | TGCGCCAGCAGCTTGGTGGTTTCAGATACGCAGTATTTT | . | TRBV5-1 | . | TRBJ2-3
CASSSTWGDDTQYF | TGCGCCAGCAGCTCCACGTGGGGCGACGATACGCAGTATTTT | . | TRBV5-1 | . | TRBJ2-3
CSVETHTAEQYF | TGCAGCGTTGAAACCCACACGGCCGAGCAGTACTTC | . | TRBV29-1 | . | TRBJ2-7
CASSLPGSGIRGYTF | TGCGCCAGCAGCCTCCCTGGTTCGGGGATAAGGGGCTACACCTTC | . | TRBV4-1 | . | TRBJ1-2
CASSPPGGGETQYF | TGTGCCAGCTCACCACCGGGAGGGGGAGAGACCCAGTACTTC | . | TRBV18 | . | TRBJ2-5
CASSPTFRDRVTSTDTQYF | TGTGCCAGCAGCCCGACCTTCCGGGACAGAGTCACTAGCACAGATACGCAGTATTTT | . | TRBV5-4 | TRBD1 | TRBJ2-3
CASSREAGGLYGYTF | TGTGCCAGCAGCCGAGAGGCGGGGGGACTCTATGGCTACACCTTC | . | TRBV5-6 | . | TRBJ1-2
CASSPGQGGYEQYF | TGCGCCAGCAGCCCCGGACAGGGAGGCTACGAGCAGTACTTC | . | TRBV5-1 | TRBD1 | TRBJ2-7
CASRKEGYEQYF | TGTGCCAGCAGGAAAGAGGGATACGAGCAGTACTTC | . | TRBV2 | . | TRBJ2-7
CASRRLAGGTDTQYF | TGTGCCAGTAGGAGACTAGCGGGGGGCACAGATACGCAGTATTTT | . | TRBV19 | TRBD2 | TRBJ2-3
CASSDRAQGPNF | TGTGCCAGTTCTGACAGGGCCCAGGGGCCTAACTTC | once | TRBV28 | TRBD1 | TRBJ2-7
CASSLRPPATNEKLFF | TGTGCCAGCAGCTTAAGACCGCCCGCAACTAATGAAAAACTGTTTTTT | . | TRBV7-2 | . | TRBJ1-4
CAWSVGQGGNQPQHF | TGTGCCTGGAGTGTGGGGCAGGGTGGCAATCAGCCCCAGCATTTT | . | TRBV30 | . | TRBJ1-5
CASSLGAIQETQYF | TGTGCCAGCAGCTTAGGAGCAATACAAGAGACCCAGTACTTC | few | TRBV7-9 | . | TRBJ2-5
CASRSDYQETQYF | TGTGCCAGCAGATCCGACTACCAAGAGACCCAGTACTTC | . | TRBV6-5 | . | TRBJ2-5
CASSLYGGLNTEAFF | TGCGCCAGCAGCTTGTACGGCGGGTTGAACACTGAAGCTTTCTTT | . | TRBV5-1 | . | TRBJ1-1
CASSAGTGSNQPQHF | TGTGCCAGCAGCGCCGGAACAGGGAGCAATCAGCCCCAGCATTTT | . | TRBV9 | . | TRBJ1-5
CAWEPVIGQGGETQYF | TGTGCCTGGGAGCCAGTAATTGGGCAGGGGGGGGAGACCCAGTACTTC | . | TRBV30 | . | TRBJ2-5
CASSPSGRLIDEQFF | TGTGCCAGCAGCCCCAGCGGGAGATTGATAGATGAGCAGTTCTTC | once | TRBV7-2 | TRBD2 | TRBJ2-1
CASSPNRGQGQANLAKNIQYF | TGTGCCAGCAGTCCGAACAGGGGCCAGGGACAGGCTAACCTAGCCAAAAACATTCAGTACTTC | . | TRBV28 | TRBD1 | TRBJ2-4
CASSLATGPRGYTF | TGCGCCAGCAGCTTGGCGACAGGGCCTAGGGGCTACACCTTC | . | TRBV5-1 | TRBD1 | TRBJ1-2
CASKSGSSTDTQYF | TGTGCCAGCAAGAGCGGCTCTAGCACAGATACGCAGTATTTT | . | TRBV2 | . | TRBJ2-3
CASSFGGYGYTF | TGTGCCAGCAGCTTCGGAGGATATGGCTACACCTTC | . | TRBV7-2 | . | TRBJ1-2
CASSALGSGYEQYF | TGTGCCAGCAGTGCTCTGGGATCCGGCTACGAGCAGTACTTC | once | TRBV2 | . | TRBJ2-7
CASSLEELDEQFF | TGTGCCAGCAGCTTAGAGGAGCTCGATGAGCAGTTCTTC | . | TRBV7-7 | . | TRBJ2-1
CASSEPSGGNTEAFF | TGTGCCAGCAGTGAACCGAGTGGGGGTAACACTGAAGCTTTCTTT | . | TRBV25-1 | . | TRBJ1-1
CASSLGGRGPSGANVLTF | TGTGCCAGCAGTTTGGGGGGCAGGGGCCCCTCTGGGGCCAACGTCCTGACTTTC | . | TRBV28 | . | TRBJ2-6
CASSQDVDSEAFF | TGCGCCAGCAGCCAAGACGTGGACAGTGAAGCTTTCTTT | few | TRBV4-1 | . | TRBJ1-1
CASSSPSYNEQFF | TGCGCCAGCAGCTCACCCAGCTACAATGAGCAGTTCTTC | . | TRBV5-1 | . | TRBJ2-1
CASKPQGGSDTQYF | TGTGCCAGCAAGCCACAGGGGGGGTCAGATACGCAGTATTTT | . | TRBV27 | . | TRBJ2-3
CASSQDRGGNEKLFF | TGTGCCAGCAGCCAAGATAGGGGCGGTAATGAAAAACTGTTTTTT | once | TRBV4-2 | . | TRBJ1-4
CASSLGQYNSPLHF | TGTGCCAGCAGTTTAGGGCAGTATAATTCACCCCTCCACTTT | . | TRBV27 | . | TRBJ1-6